A single T cell receptor beta chain is shown here with its context. Its antigen is not identified. The record originates from a study of Tregs in tolerant kidney transplant recipients. Whole-study results and caveats: Expanding Tregs on activated donor B cells appeared to best identify donor-specific TCRbeta clones. Biological reproducibility was not directly addressed in this study.

The V gene lost 2 bases and the J gene lost 7 bases, with 6 bases spanning the gap. This CDR3 is built from 11 residues. The germline gives CDR1 MNHEY, CDR2 SVGAGI. Regulatory T cells were sorted from thawed PBMCs rested overnight at 37°C with 200 IU/ml IL-2. TCRdb's copy holds only in-frame clones and misses some; the assay was immunoSEQ multiplex PCR. In the table there are more than 12,000 clones, around four fifths of which are singletons. This clonotype was obtained from a human donor who received a combined kidney and bone marrow transplant. Sequences were derived from Tregs from blood, sampled before the transplant. This chain links TRBV6-5 with TRBJ2-7; maybe TRBD1 (6 bases). In DNA form, the CDR3 reads TGTGCCAGCAGTTACAGGGGGGAGCAGTACTTC. Translating gives CASSYRGEQYF.